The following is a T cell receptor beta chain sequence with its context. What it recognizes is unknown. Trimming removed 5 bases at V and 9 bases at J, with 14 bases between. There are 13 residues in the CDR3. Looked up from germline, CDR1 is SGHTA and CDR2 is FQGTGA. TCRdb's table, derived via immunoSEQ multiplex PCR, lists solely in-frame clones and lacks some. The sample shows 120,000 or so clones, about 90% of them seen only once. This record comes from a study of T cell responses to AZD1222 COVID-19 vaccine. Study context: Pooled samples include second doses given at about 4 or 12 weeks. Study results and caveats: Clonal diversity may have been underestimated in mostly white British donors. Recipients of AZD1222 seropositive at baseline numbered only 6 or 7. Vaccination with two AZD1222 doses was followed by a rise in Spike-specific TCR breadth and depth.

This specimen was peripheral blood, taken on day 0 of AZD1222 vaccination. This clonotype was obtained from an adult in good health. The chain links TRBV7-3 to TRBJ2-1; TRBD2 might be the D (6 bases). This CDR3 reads CASSLAHRGEQFF. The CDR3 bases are TGTGCCAGCAGCCTAGCGCACCGGGGTGAGCAGTTCTTC.